Listed here are 30 T cell receptor beta chains from one sample, sequenced in a study of control samples from healthy donors and cancer patients. Libraries were prepared by immunoSEQ multiplex PCR; TCRdb keeps only in-frame clonotypes and omits some of them. In the table there are 150,000 or so clones, over 90% of which are singletons. The sample was blood. Receptors originate from a man aged 45-65 years in good health.

The V and J genes are TRBV4-1 and TRBJ2-2; 15 bases map to TRBD2. This CDR3 is built from 19 residues. The germline V gene encodes CDR1 MGHRA and CDR2 YSYEKL. Germline trimming cut 2 bases from V and 6 bases from J; bases unmatched to any gene: 10. CDR3 loop: CASSQFSGTSGGMAGELFF. The CDR3 DNA is TGCGCCAGCAGCCAATTTTCAGGGACTAGCGGGGGGATGGCCGGGGAGCTGTTTTTT.

The rearrangement joins TRBV23-1 to TRBJ2-5; D is undetermined. TRBV23-1 is given ORF status, its function remaining uncertain. The CDR3 is made up of 15 amino acids. V was pared by 4 bases and J by 2 bases, with 14 bases between. Here the CDR3 reads CASSLSQAVQETQYF. CDR3 bases: TGCGCCAGCAGTCTCAGCCAGGCGGTACAAGAGACCCAGTACTTC.

The chain recombines TRBV18 with TRBJ2-2; D may be TRBD2 (5 bases). CDR3 length: 15 residues. Trimming removed 4 bases from V and 4 bases from J, with 13 bases in between. Germline V gives CDR1 KGHSH, CDR2 LQKENI. The CDR3 reads CASSLIGMSTGELFF. The CDR3 bases are TGTGCCAGCTCACTTATCGGGATGTCCACCGGGGAGCTGTTTTTT.

The chain is built from TRBV5-1 and TRBJ2-4; 10 bases agree with TRBD2. This CDR3 has 18 amino acids. J gave up 0 bases and V 0 bases, and 6 bases lay outside the gene matches. The germline V gene encodes CDR1 SGHRS and CDR2 YFSETQ. DNA of the CDR3: TGCGCCAGCAGCTTGGGGACTAGCGGAGCTCTAGCCAAAAACATTCAGTACTTC. Residues: CASSLGTSGALAKNIQYF.

This clone came up once. J is TRBJ2-3 and V is TRBV9; 8 bases map to TRBD2. Looked up from germline, CDR1 is SGDLS and CDR2 is YYNGEE. V was pared by 4 bases and J by 1 base, with 8 bases of the junction left unmatched. The CDR3 is 16 residues long. The chain's CDR3 is CASSQRAGVGTDTQYF. As DNA, the CDR3 is TGTGCCAGCAGCCAAAGAGCGGGAGTTGGCACAGATACGCAGTATTTT.

CDR3 protein: CASKATSGTWGEQYF. DNA for the CDR3: TGTGCCAGCAAAGCAACGAGCGGGACGTGGGGGGAGCAGTACTTC. The chain combines TRBV28 with TRBJ2-7; 7 bases match TRBD2. Germline V gene data show CDR1 as MDHEN and CDR2 as SYDVKM. This CDR3 is 15 amino acids long. J was trimmed by 7 bases and V by 7 bases; bases with no gene match: 16.

The genes are TRBV4-2 and TRBJ1-2; the D gene is possibly TRBD1 (5 bases). The length of the CDR3 is 12 residues. Trimming cost V 0 bases and J 14 bases, with 13 bases left between them. Germline V gene data show CDR1 as LGHNA and CDR2 as YNFKEQ. The CDR3 is CASSQDRGAWTF. In nucleotides, the CDR3 is TGTGCCAGCAGCCAAGATAGAGGGGCGTGGACCTTC.

This chain connects TRBV20-1 to TRBJ1-1, with no clear D. The length of the CDR3 is 13 residues. Germline CDR1 reads DFQATT; CDR2 reads SNEGSKA (reference sequence). The V gene lost 3 bases and the J gene lost 1 base, with 9 bases spanning the gap. DNA for the CDR3: TGCAGTGCTAGTCGGGGAGGGAACACTGAAGCTTTCTTT. Translated: CSASRGGNTEAFF.

This chain links TRBV7-9 with TRBJ2-1; 8 nucleotides agree with TRBD2. Trimming at V came to 6 bases and at J to 5 bases, leaving 6 bases not matched to a gene. Germline loops: CDR1 SEHNR, CDR2 FQNEAQ (reference sequence). This CDR3 comprises 14 residues. In nucleotides, the CDR3 is TGTGCCAGCAGGAAAGCGGGAGCAGACAATGAGCAGTTCTTC. Translation gives CASRKAGADNEQFF.

The rearrangement uses TRBV15 and TRBJ2-7; 8 nucleotides line up with TRBD1. The CDR3 extends over 16 amino acids. The V gene end was trimmed by 2 bases and the J gene end by 4 bases; junction bases not matched to a gene: 10. Germline lookup yields CDR1 LNHNV and CDR2 YYDKDF (reference sequence). The CDR3 DNA sequence: TGTGCCACCAGCAGACCCTCCGGGACAGGCCTATACGAGCAGTACTTC. Translated: CATSRPSGTGLYEQYF.

The table lists this clone with a few counts. The chain couples TRBV29-1 to TRBJ1-3; 7 bases line up with TRBD1. The trim removed 5 bases at V and 4 bases at J, leaving 2 bases unmatched. The CDR3 runs 12 residues. CDR1 and CDR2 from the germline V gene are SQVTM and ANQGSEA. The DNA for the CDR3 is TGCAGCGTTACAGGGGACGGAAACACCATATATTTT. It encodes CSVTGDGNTIYF. The variable domain in full, with the rest retrieved from reference TRBV29-1 and TRBJ1-3, is SAVISQKPSRDICQRGTSLTIQCQVDSQVTMMFWYRQQPGQSLTLIATANQGSEATYESGFVIDKFPISRPNLTFSTLTVSNMSPEDSSIYLCSVTGDGNTIYFGEGSWLTVV.

The chain recombines TRBV9 with TRBJ2-1, with D possibly being TRBD1 (6 bases). The CDR3 consists of 15 residues. V was pared by 3 bases and J by 6 bases, with 16 bases between. Germline V gene sequence: CDR1 SGDLS, CDR2 YYNGEE. The DNA for the CDR3 is TGTGCCAGCAGCGCCGCCGGGACAATTCGCAATGAGCAGTTCTTC. It translates to CASSAAGTIRNEQFF.

The chain uses TRBV5-1 and TRBJ2-7; D is perhaps TRBD2 (7 bases). Germline CDR1 is SGHRS and CDR2 is YFSETQ. The CDR3 sequence is 14 residues long. Trimming took 4 bases from V and 1 from J, leaving 12 bases between them. CDR3 bases: TGCGCCAGCAGCACCGGGGGGCCTTCCTACGAGCAGTACTTC. Its protein is CASSTGGPSYEQYF.

The chain uses TRBV5-1 and TRBJ2-7; 8 bases are shared with TRBD2. The length of the CDR3 is 12 residues. Germline V gene sequence: CDR1 SGHRS, CDR2 YFSETQ. V shed 4 bases, J shed 3 bases, and the junction held 0 bases outside the gene matches. The CDR3 DNA is TGCGCCAGCAGCACTAGCGGCTACGAGCAGTACTTC. It yields the protein CASSTSGYEQYF.

The CDR3 nucleotides read TGTGCCTGGAGGCCGTGGGGGGTTAACTCCTACGAGCAGTACTTC. Its protein product is CAWRPWGVNSYEQYF. The V and J genes are TRBV30 and TRBJ2-7; D possibly corresponds to TRBD2 (6 bases). V shed 3 bases and J shed 0 bases, with 15 bases lying between them. Germline lookup yields CDR1 GTSNPN and CDR2 SVGIG (reference sequence). This CDR3 is built from 15 residues.

J is TRBJ2-3 and V is TRBV5-1, with D possibly being TRBD1 (5 bases). V lost 7 bases to trimming and J lost 2 bases, with 14 bases between them. Germline CDR1 is SGHRS and CDR2 is YFSETQ. The CDR3 length is 14 residues. The chain's CDR3 is CASQMDTTTDTQYF. The CDR3 DNA sequence: TGCGCCAGCCAGATGGACACTACCACAGATACGCAGTATTTT.

This clone was seen just once. This chain connects TRBV5-4 to TRBJ2-2; 7 bases are a match to TRBD1. Germline V gene lookup returns CDR1 SGHNT and CDR2 YYREEE (reference sequence). The CDR3 spans 13 residues. V lost 1 base, J lost 6 bases, and 0 bases stayed unmatched. In DNA form, the CDR3 reads TGTGCCAGCAGCTTGACAGGGGCCGGGGAGCTGTTTTTT. Its protein product is CASSLTGAGELFF. The full variable domain, rest sourced from reference TRBV5-4 and TRBJ2-2, is ETGVTQSPTHLIKTRGQQVTLRCSSQSGHNTVSWYQQALGQGPQFIFQYYREEENGRGNFPPRFSGLQFPNYSSELNVNALELDDSALYLCASSLTGAGELFFGEGSRLTVL.

The J gene is TRBJ2-3, the V gene TRBV3-1 (or the pseudogene TRBV3-2), with D unresolved. Germline loops: CDR1 LGHDT, CDR2 YNNKEL (reference sequence). The CDR3 covers 15 residues. The V and J ends lost 1 base and 6 bases respectively, with 14 bases between them. CDR3: CASSQADPIRDTQYF. The CDR3 coding sequence is TGTGCCAGCAGCCAAGCGGACCCCATTCGGGATACGCAGTATTTT.

This clone has only one observation. The V and J genes are TRBV5-1 and TRBJ2-2; 11 nucleotides agree with TRBD1. Losses at the gene ends were 3 bases for V and 7 bases for J; bases not matched to a gene: 8. CDR1 and CDR2 (germline): SGHRS, YFSETQ. This CDR3 is built from 16 residues. CDR3 DNA sequence: TGCGCCAGCAGCTGGATGGGACAGGGGGTCGGCGGGGAGCTGTTTTTT. Translation gives CASSWMGQGVGGELFF.

This rearrangement joins TRBV4-1 to TRBJ2-3, with D hard to call. The CDR3 loop spans 14 amino acids. The germline CDR1 and CDR2 sequences are MGHRA and YSYEKL. The germline V and J ends were trimmed by 4 bases and 3 bases, with 11 bases remaining between them. The CDR3 reads CASSPVGRTDTQYF. The CDR3, as DNA: TGCGCCAGCAGCCCAGTGGGAAGGACAGATACGCAGTATTTT.

The rearrangement uses TRBV28 and TRBJ2-1, with 10 bases identical to TRBD2. The CDR3 consists of 15 residues. Germline-derived CDR1 and CDR2 are MDHEN and SYDVKM. V was pared by 6 bases and J by 7 bases, with 9 bases of the junction left unmatched. The CDR3 spells CASSLLAGALNEQFF. The DNA for the CDR3 is TGTGCCAGCAGCCTTCTAGCGGGAGCCCTTAATGAGCAGTTCTTC.

The chain is built from TRBV28 and TRBJ2-7; D may match TRBD1 or TRBD2 (5 bases each). Trimming took 3 bases from V and 4 from J, leaving 10 bases between them. CDR3 size: 13 residues. From germline, CDR1 is MDHEN and CDR2 SYDVKM. CDR3 DNA sequence: TGTGCCAGCAGTTTGCCCGGGACGTACGAGCAGTACTTC. It translates to CASSLPGTYEQYF. Drawing the rest from reference TRBV28 and TRBJ2-7, the complete variable domain is DVKVTQSSRYLVKRTGEKVFLECVQDMDHENMFWYRQDPGLGLRLIYFSYDVKMKEKGDIPEGYSVSREKKERFSLILESASTNQTSMYLCASSLPGTYEQYFGPGTRLTVT.

This chain connects TRBV10-2 to TRBJ2-3, with D hard to call. Germline CDR1 reads WSHSY; CDR2 reads SAAADI. V was clipped by 7 bases and J by 3 bases, with 17 bases between them. This CDR3 is 15 amino acids long. CDR3 protein: CASTEWSPATDTQYF. Here the CDR3 DNA reads TGCGCCAGCACCGAGTGGTCCCCCGCGACAGATACGCAGTATTTT.

The rearrangement uses TRBV29-1 and TRBJ1-2; 7 bases are a match to TRBD1. The germline V gene has CDR1 SQVTM and CDR2 ANQGSEA. V dropped 2 bases and J dropped 1; count of bases not matched to a gene: 1. CDR3 length: 13 residues. The CDR3: CSVESGGNYGYTF. CDR3 DNA sequence: TGCAGCGTTGAATCAGGGGGTAACTATGGCTACACCTTC.

The table lists this clone with a few counts. The CDR3 region has the DNA TGCGCCAGCAGAAGTCAGGGGGATACGCAGTATTTT. This translates into CASRSQGDTQYF. This sequence joins TRBV5-1 and TRBJ2-3; TRBD1 is a possible D gene (6 bases). The V gene lost 5 bases and the J gene lost 6 bases, with 10 bases spanning the gap. The CDR3 has 12 residues. Germline V lookup: CDR1 SGHRS, CDR2 YFSETQ. Drawing the rest from reference TRBV5-1 and TRBJ2-3, the complete variable domain is KAGVTQTPRYLIKTRGQQVTLSCSPISGHRSVSWYQQTPGQGLQFLFEYFSETQRNKGNFPGRFSGRQFSNSRSEMNVSTLELGDSALYLCASRSQGDTQYFGPGTRLTVL.

This sequence joins TRBV11-3 and TRBJ2-2; 7 bases line up with TRBD1. Trimming removed 5 bases from V and 4 bases from J; junction bases left unmatched: 7. This CDR3 contains 15 residues. Per germline, CDR1 SGHNT and CDR2 YENEEA. The CDR3 nucleotides read TGTGCCAGCAGCGAAGGGGGCGGCGGCACCGGGGAGCTGTTTTTT. This encodes CASSEGGGGTGELFF.

This clone was seen only a few times. The chain links TRBV19 to TRBJ2-5; 7 bases line up with TRBD1. This CDR3 has 15 amino acids. CDR1 and CDR2 (germline): LNHDA, SQIVND (reference sequence). The J segment lost 1 base and the V segment lost 7 bases, leaving 9 bases of the junction unmatched. The CDR3 loop reads CASTRQGTSQETQYF. The CDR3 DNA follows: TGTGCCAGTACCAGACAGGGAACATCCCAAGAGACCCAGTACTTC.

J is TRBJ2-7 and V is TRBV3-1 (or the pseudogene TRBV3-2), with 7 bases lining up with TRBD1. CDR1 LGHDT and CDR2 YNNKEL come from the germline V gene (reference sequence). Trimming took 1 base from V and 6 from J; bases not matched to a gene: 6. The CDR3 is 14 residues long. The CDR3 loop is CASSQAQTGREQYF. The CDR3 region has the DNA TGTGCCAGCAGCCAAGCCCAGACAGGGCGCGAGCAGTACTTC.

The J gene is TRBJ2-7, the V gene TRBV6-5, with a weak D call TRBD1 (5 bases). There are 14 residues in the CDR3. Trimming stripped 7 bases from V and 2 bases from J, with 15 bases between. The germline V gene encodes CDR1 MNHEY and CDR2 SVGAGI. CDR3 bases: TGTGCCAGCACCACTCAAGCGACAGCCTACGAGCAGTACTTC. Its protein product is CASTTQATAYEQYF.

The chain joins TRBV29-1 to TRBJ2-1, with TRBD2 identical over 8 bases. Trimming removed 4 bases from V and 7 bases from J; junction bases left unmatched: 12. Germline CDR1 SQVTM, CDR2 ANQGSEA. The CDR3 is made up of 15 amino acids. As DNA, the CDR3 is TGCAGCGTTGCCCTCGGGTCGGGAGGGAGAAATGAGCAGTTCTTC. Its protein product is CSVALGSGGRNEQFF.